A single sample gave rise to the 2 T cell receptor beta chains below, sequenced in a study of T cell responses to AZD1222 COVID-19 vaccine. TCRdb keeps only in-frame clones here, not all; method: immunoSEQ multiplex PCR. The sample yields approximately 150,000 clones, roughly nine tenths seen once. The sequencing used peripheral blood, collected 28 days after the second AZD1222 dose. Every receptor here comes from an adult who received the AZD1222 COVID-19 vaccine.

V usage is TRBV28 and J usage is TRBJ1-4; D may be TRBD1 (6 bases). The germline V and J ends were trimmed by 1 base and 0 bases, with 15 bases remaining between them. CDR1 and CDR2 from the germline V gene are MDHEN and SYDVKM. The CDR3 runs to 18 residues. The CDR3 is CASSLYGGPPATNEKLFF. CDR3 nucleotides: TGTGCCAGCAGTTTATATGGGGGCCCTCCTGCAACTAATGAAAAACTGTTTTTT.

V gene TRBV12-3 or TRBV12-4 combines with J gene TRBJ2-2, with a tentative D call TRBD2 (6 bases). This CDR3 has 13 amino acids. Trimming pared 5 bases from V and 4 bases from J, leaving 8 bases between. This CDR3 reads CASSLGGTGELFF. The CDR3 DNA reads TGTGCCAGCAGTCTCGGGGGCACCGGGGAGCTGTTTTTT.